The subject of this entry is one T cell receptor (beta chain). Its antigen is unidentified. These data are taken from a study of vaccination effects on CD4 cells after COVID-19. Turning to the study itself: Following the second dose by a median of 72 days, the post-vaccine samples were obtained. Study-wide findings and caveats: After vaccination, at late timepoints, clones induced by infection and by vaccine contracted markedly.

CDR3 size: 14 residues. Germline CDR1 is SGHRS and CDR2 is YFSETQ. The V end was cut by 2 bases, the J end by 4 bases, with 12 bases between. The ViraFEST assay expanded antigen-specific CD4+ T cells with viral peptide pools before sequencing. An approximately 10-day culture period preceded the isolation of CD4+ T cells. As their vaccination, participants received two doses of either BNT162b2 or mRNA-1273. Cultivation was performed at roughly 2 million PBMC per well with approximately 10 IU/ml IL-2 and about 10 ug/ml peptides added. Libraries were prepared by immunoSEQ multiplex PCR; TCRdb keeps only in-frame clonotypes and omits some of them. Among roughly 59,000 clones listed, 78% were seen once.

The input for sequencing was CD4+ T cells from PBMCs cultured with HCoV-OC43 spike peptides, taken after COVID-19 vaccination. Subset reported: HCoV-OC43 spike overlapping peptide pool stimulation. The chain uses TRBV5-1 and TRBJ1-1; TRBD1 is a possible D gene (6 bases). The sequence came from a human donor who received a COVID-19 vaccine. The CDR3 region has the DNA TGCGCCAGCAGCTTCCCAGGGGTGGGCACTGAAGCTTTCTTT. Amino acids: CASSFPGVGTEAFF.